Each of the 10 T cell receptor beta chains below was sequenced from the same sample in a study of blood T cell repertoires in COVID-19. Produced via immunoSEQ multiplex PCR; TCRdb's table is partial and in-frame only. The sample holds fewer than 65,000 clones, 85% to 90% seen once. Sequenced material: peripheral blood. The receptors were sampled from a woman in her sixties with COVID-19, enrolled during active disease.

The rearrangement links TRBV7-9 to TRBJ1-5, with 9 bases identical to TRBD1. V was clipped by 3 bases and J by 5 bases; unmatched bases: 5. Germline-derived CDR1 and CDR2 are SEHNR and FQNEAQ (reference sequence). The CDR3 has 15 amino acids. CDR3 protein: CASSFGGQGYQPQHF. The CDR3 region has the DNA TGTGCCAGCAGCTTTGGAGGACAGGGGTATCAGCCCCAGCATTTT.

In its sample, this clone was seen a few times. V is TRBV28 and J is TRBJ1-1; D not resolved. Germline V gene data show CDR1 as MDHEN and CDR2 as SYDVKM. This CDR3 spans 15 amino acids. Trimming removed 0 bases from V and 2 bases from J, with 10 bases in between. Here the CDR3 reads CASSLWGGSNTEAFF. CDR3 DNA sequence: TGTGCCAGCAGTTTATGGGGAGGTTCTAACACTGAAGCTTTCTTT.

CDR3 amino acids: CASSMVQGALGEKLFF. CDR3 DNA: TGTGCCAGTAGTATGGTACAGGGGGCGTTGGGAGAAAAACTGTTTTTT. V usage is TRBV19 and J usage is TRBJ1-4; 9 nucleotides align to TRBD1. After removal of 3 bases from V and 8 bases from J, the junction contained 10 bases not matched to a gene. CDR3 size: 16 residues. From germline, CDR1 is LNHDA and CDR2 SQIVND (reference sequence).

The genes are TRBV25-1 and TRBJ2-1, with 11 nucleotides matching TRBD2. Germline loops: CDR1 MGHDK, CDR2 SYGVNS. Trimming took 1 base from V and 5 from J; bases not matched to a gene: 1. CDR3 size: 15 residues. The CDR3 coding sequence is TGTGCCAGCAGTGAATCGGGACTAGCGGACAATGAGCAGTTCTTC. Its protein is CASSESGLADNEQFF. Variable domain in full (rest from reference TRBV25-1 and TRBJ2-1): EADIYQTPRYLVIGTGKKITLECSQTMGHDKMYWYQQDPGMELHLIHYSYGVNSTEKGDLSSESTVSRIRTEHFPLTLESARPSHTSQYLCASSESGLADNEQFFGPGTRLTVL.

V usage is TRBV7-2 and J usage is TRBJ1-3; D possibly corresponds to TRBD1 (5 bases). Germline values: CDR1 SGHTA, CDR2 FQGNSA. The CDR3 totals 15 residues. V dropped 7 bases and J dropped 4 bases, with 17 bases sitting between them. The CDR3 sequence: CASTLGGSLGNTIYF. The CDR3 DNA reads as TGTGCCAGCACCCTGGGGGGGTCCCTCGGAAACACCATATATTTT.

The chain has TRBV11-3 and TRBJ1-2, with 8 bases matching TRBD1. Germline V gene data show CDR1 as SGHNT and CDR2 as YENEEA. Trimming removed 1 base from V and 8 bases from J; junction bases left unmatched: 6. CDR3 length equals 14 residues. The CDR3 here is CASSLGQGTKGYTF. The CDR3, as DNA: TGTGCCAGCAGCTTAGGACAGGGGACGAAAGGCTACACCTTC. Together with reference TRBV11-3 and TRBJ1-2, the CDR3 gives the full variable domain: EAGVVQSPRYKIIEKKQPVAFWCNPISGHNTLYWYLQNLGQGPELLIRYENEEAVDDSQLPKDRFSAERLKGVDSTLKIQPAELGDSAVYLCASSLGQGTKGYTFGSGTRLTVV.

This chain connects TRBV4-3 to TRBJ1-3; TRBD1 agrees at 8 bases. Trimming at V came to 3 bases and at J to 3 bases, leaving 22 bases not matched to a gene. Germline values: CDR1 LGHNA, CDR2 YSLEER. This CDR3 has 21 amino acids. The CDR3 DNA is TGCGCCAGCAGCCAGGAAATTTCCGGGACAGGTTTTTTCTTAATTGGAAACACCATATATTTT. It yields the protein CASSQEISGTGFFLIGNTIYF.

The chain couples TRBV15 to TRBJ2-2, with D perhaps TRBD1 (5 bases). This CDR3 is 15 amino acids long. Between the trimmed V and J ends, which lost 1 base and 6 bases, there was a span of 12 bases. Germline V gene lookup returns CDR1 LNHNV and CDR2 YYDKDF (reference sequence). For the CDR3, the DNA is TGTGCCACCAGCAGAGGGGGCGTTGGATCCGGGGAGCTGTTTTTT. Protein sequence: CATSRGGVGSGELFF. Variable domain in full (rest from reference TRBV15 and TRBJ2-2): DAMVIQNPRYQVTQFGKPVTLSCSQTLNHNVMYWYQQKSSQAPKLLFHYYDKDFNNEADTPDNFQSRRPNTSFCFLDIRSPGLGDTAMYLCATSRGGVGSGELFFGEGSRLTVL.

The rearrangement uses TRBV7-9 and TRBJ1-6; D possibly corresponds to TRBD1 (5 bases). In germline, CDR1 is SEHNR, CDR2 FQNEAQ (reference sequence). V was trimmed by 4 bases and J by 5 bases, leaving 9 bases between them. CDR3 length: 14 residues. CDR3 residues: CASSWGGDNSPLHF. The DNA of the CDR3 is TGTGCCAGCAGCTGGGGGGGGGATAATTCACCCCTCCACTTT.

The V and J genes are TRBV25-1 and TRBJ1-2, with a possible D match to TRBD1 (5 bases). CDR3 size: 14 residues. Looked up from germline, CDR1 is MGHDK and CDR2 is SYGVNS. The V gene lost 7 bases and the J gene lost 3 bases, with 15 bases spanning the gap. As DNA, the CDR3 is TGTGCCAGCAAGGGGCCAGGGTTATACTATGGCTACACCTTC. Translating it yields CASKGPGLYYGYTF.